The 26 T cell receptor beta chains below come from one sample, sequenced in a study of cytomegalovirus exposure and HLA in healthy donors. Both 60 Vbeta primers and 13 Jbeta primers went into the PCR. Profiled with immunoSEQ multiplex PCR; TCRdb holds only in-frame clones, not every one. The sample contains around 130,000 clones, about 85% of which appear only once. The sequenced sample was PBMCs. All receptors derive from a woman aged 25 to 45 in good health and CMV-seropositive.

The chain recombines TRBV18 with TRBJ1-6; 10 bases map to TRBD1. Germline V gives CDR1 KGHSH, CDR2 LQKENI. Unmatched junction bases numbered 6, after V lost 3 bases and J lost 10 bases. The CDR3 covers 15 residues. As DNA, the CDR3 is TGTGCCAGCTCACCTCGGGACAGGGGCGACTCACCCCTCCACTTT. Translating it yields CASSPRDRGDSPLHF.

The chain joins TRBV19 to TRBJ1-1; D call uncertain. Trimming shortened V by 3 bases and J by 5 bases, and 7 bases separated the two germline ends. The CDR3 is made up of 12 amino acids. The V gene's germline CDR1 is LNHDA and CDR2 SQIVND (reference sequence). CDR3 amino acids: CASSMRETEAFF. The DNA for the CDR3 is TGTGCCAGTAGTATGAGGGAGACTGAAGCTTTCTTT.

V and J are TRBV5-6 and TRBJ1-2; D uncertain. The CDR3 is 14 residues long. CDR1 and CDR2 (germline): SGHDT, YYEEEE. V was clipped by 5 bases and J by 1 base, with 12 bases between them. CDR3 sequence reads: CASRLTGDNYGYTF. In nucleotides, the CDR3 is TGTGCCAGCAGGCTGACGGGAGATAACTATGGCTACACCTTC.

This chain joins TRBV27 and TRBJ2-7; 10 bases align to TRBD2. The V segment lost 5 bases and the J segment 3 bases; nucleotides outside the gene matches: 4. Germline CDR1 MNHEY, CDR2 SMNVEV (reference sequence). The length of the CDR3 is 14 residues. CDR3 sequence: CASSPLAGNYEQYF. Here the CDR3 DNA reads TGTGCCAGCAGTCCACTAGCGGGGAACTACGAGCAGTACTTC.

The chain links TRBV10-3 to TRBJ2-3; 9 positions match TRBD2. This CDR3 is 18 amino acids long. The V and J ends lost 6 bases and 0 bases, in that order; junction bases with no gene match: 13. CDR1 ENHRY and CDR2 SYGVKD come from the germline V gene. CDR3 coding DNA: TGTGCCATCAGGGGTCTCGGCGGGGGGGCCGGTAGCACAGATACGCAGTATTTT. Amino acids: CAIRGLGGGAGSTDTQYF.

V and J are TRBV19 and TRBJ2-7, with 9 bases identical to TRBD1. Trimming at V came to 5 bases and at J to 4 bases, leaving 3 bases not matched to a gene. Germline V gives CDR1 LNHDA, CDR2 SQIVND (reference sequence). The CDR3 covers 13 residues. The CDR3 here is CASSFGQGYEQYF. The DNA of the CDR3 is TGTGCCAGTAGTTTTGGACAGGGGTACGAGCAGTACTTC.

The CDR3 region is CASSEAGGSGETQYF. The CDR3 DNA sequence: TGTGCCAGCAGTGAAGCGGGCGGGTCCGGAGAGACCCAGTACTTC. The chain links TRBV6-1 to TRBJ2-5, with a possible D match to TRBD2 (5 bases). This CDR3 spans 15 amino acids. Trimming took 0 bases from V and 4 from J, leaving 12 bases between them. Germline CDR1 and CDR2: MNHNS and SASEGT.

The chain links TRBV7-9 to TRBJ2-2; 10 bases map to TRBD2. The V gene end was trimmed by 3 bases and the J gene end by 6 bases; junction bases not matched to a gene: 16. Per germline, CDR1 SEHNR and CDR2 FQNEAQ (reference sequence). The length of the CDR3 is 19 residues. CDR3 in DNA: TGTGCCAGCAGCTTGGGGGCTAGCGGGAGCCCCCGAAGGGCCGGGGAGCTGTTTTTT. It codes for CASSLGASGSPRRAGELFF.

The J gene is TRBJ2-3, the V gene TRBV5-1; 10 bases align to TRBD2. The CDR3 covers 14 residues. The germline gives CDR1 SGHRS, CDR2 YFSETQ. V was clipped by 7 bases and J by 5 bases; unmatched bases: 7. CDR3 bases: TGCGCCAGCCTGGCTGTAGCGGGGGGAGATACGCAGTATTTT. Residues: CASLAVAGGDTQYF.

This sequence joins TRBV27 and TRBJ2-5; 9 nucleotides agree with TRBD2. Germline V gene lookup returns CDR1 MNHEY and CDR2 SMNVEV (reference sequence). The trim removed 7 bases at V and 5 bases at J, leaving 8 bases unmatched. CDR3 length: 14 residues. The CDR3 loop is CASTGGRVGETQYF. CDR3 sequence (DNA): TGTGCCAGCACCGGCGGGAGGGTAGGGGAGACCCAGTACTTC.

The chain carries TRBV5-1 and TRBJ1-1, with TRBD1 matching over 8 bases. This CDR3 has 15 residues. V trimming: 4 bases; J trimming: 5 bases; junction bases outside the gene matches: 10. Looked up from germline, CDR1 is SGHRS and CDR2 is YFSETQ. In DNA form, the CDR3 reads TGCGCCAGCAGCAGTCAGACAGGGGTTAGAACTGAAGCTTTCTTT. This gives the protein CASSSQTGVRTEAFF.

The chain carries TRBV25-1 and TRBJ1-2, with D perhaps TRBD1 (6 bases). This CDR3 is 14 amino acids long. The V and J ends lost 3 bases and 8 bases respectively, with 16 bases between them. Germline V gene data show CDR1 as MGHDK and CDR2 as SYGVNS. CDR3 residues: CASSDWYRERGYTF. The CDR3 nucleotides are TGTGCCAGCAGTGATTGGTACAGGGAGAGAGGCTACACCTTC.

The V and J genes are TRBV5-4 and TRBJ2-5; 12 bases match TRBD1. The germline CDR1 and CDR2 sequences are SGHNT and YYREEE (reference sequence). Losses at the gene ends were 3 bases for V and 4 bases for J; bases not matched to a gene: 1. The CDR3 length is 14 residues. CDR3 DNA sequence: TGTGCCAGCAGCTGGGACAGGGGGCGAGAGACCCAGTACTTC. Translating it yields CASSWDRGRETQYF. The complete variable domain, with remaining parts taken from reference TRBV5-4 and TRBJ2-5, reads ETGVTQSPTHLIKTRGQQVTLRCSSQSGHNTVSWYQQALGQGPQFIFQYYREEENGRGNFPPRFSGLQFPNYSSELNVNALELDDSALYLCASSWDRGRETQYFGPGTRLLVL.

The V and J genes are TRBV7-2 and TRBJ2-7, with D possibly matching TRBD2 (5 bases). This CDR3 comprises 13 residues. The germline CDR1 and CDR2 sequences are SGHTA and FQGNSA. V lost 5 bases to trimming and J lost 3 bases, with 11 bases between them. DNA for the CDR3: TGTGCCAGCAGCATTACTAGAAGCTACGAGCAGTACTTC. It codes for CASSITRSYEQYF.

The rearrangement joins TRBV5-1 to TRBJ2-2; D perhaps matches TRBD1 (5 bases). This CDR3 has 14 residues. CDR1 is SGHRS, CDR2 YFSETQ, per germline. The V end lost 2 bases, the J end lost 5 bases, and 10 bases lay between the germline ends. The CDR3 is CASSFDKGTGELFF. As DNA, the CDR3 is TGCGCCAGCAGCTTCGATAAGGGGACCGGGGAGCTGTTTTTT.

The table lists this clone with a few counts. The chain has TRBV10-3 and TRBJ1-5; D remains unclear. The CDR3 has 13 residues. V lost 6 bases, J lost 4 bases, and 10 bases lay in between. Germline loops: CDR1 ENHRY, CDR2 SYGVKD. The CDR3 nucleotides read TGTGCCATCAGCCCTTCCGCGAATCAGCCCCAGCATTTT. Its protein is CAISPSANQPQHF.

The chain is built from TRBV2 and TRBJ1-6; possible D gene TRBD1, 5 bases. The germline gives CDR1 SNHLY, CDR2 FYNNEI. CDR3 length: 15 amino acids. The V end lost 6 bases, the J end lost 5 bases, and 14 bases lay between the germline ends. Here the CDR3 reads CASREPGLNNSPLHF. CDR3 DNA sequence: TGTGCCAGCAGAGAGCCGGGACTGAATAATTCACCCCTCCACTTT.

The chain recombines TRBV6-1 with TRBJ1-5; no clear D gene. Trimming shortened V by 3 bases and J by 7 bases, and 10 bases separated the two germline ends. Germline V lookup: CDR1 MNHNS, CDR2 SASEGT. The CDR3 is made up of 13 amino acids. DNA for the CDR3: TGTGCCAGCAGTGACGCTACAGTCCAGCCCCAGCATTTT. This encodes CASSDATVQPQHF.

This chain connects TRBV5-1 to TRBJ2-1, with 7 nucleotides matching TRBD2. This CDR3 region has 17 residues. CDR1 and CDR2 (germline): SGHRS, YFSETQ. With V trimmed by 4 bases and J by 8 bases, 18 bases remained unmatched. CDR3: CASSPFRDAGGSDEQFF. Here the CDR3 DNA reads TGCGCCAGCAGCCCCTTCCGGGACGCCGGGGGGAGCGATGAGCAGTTCTTC.

This chain uses TRBV4-1 with TRBJ1-1; D is uncertain. V was clipped by 4 bases and J by 1 base, with 16 bases between them. Per germline, CDR1 MGHRA and CDR2 YSYEKL. The CDR3 length is 16 residues. This chain's CDR3 is CASSRVGHGENTEAFF. The CDR3 DNA reads as TGCGCCAGCAGCCGGGTCGGGCACGGGGAGAACACTGAAGCTTTCTTT.

This clone was found once. The chain joins TRBV19 to TRBJ2-6; 9 bases are a match to TRBD1. J lost 2 bases, V lost 5 bases, and 10 bases had no gene match. CDR3 length: 18 amino acids. The germline CDR1 and CDR2 sequences are LNHDA and SQIVND (reference sequence). This chain's CDR3 is CASSGQGFVVTGANVLTF. The CDR3 bases are TGTGCCAGTAGTGGACAGGGGTTCGTGGTTACTGGGGCCAACGTCCTGACTTTC.

The chain uses TRBV5-1 and TRBJ2-1; D not resolved. V was clipped by 0 bases and J by 3 bases, with 10 bases between them. CDR1 SGHRS and CDR2 YFSETQ come from the germline V gene. The CDR3 is made up of 15 amino acids. This CDR3 reads CASSLESRNYNEQFF. The CDR3 bases are TGCGCCAGCAGCTTGGAGTCGCGGAACTACAATGAGCAGTTCTTC.

The J gene is TRBJ2-1, the V gene TRBV6-1; 8 positions match TRBD2. CDR1 and CDR2 (germline): MNHNS, SASEGT. Losses at the gene ends were 5 bases for V and 5 bases for J; bases not matched to a gene: 5. The CDR3 length is 14 residues. In DNA form, the CDR3 reads TGTGCCAGCAGTTTAACTAGCGGAGACAATGAGCAGTTCTTC. Translated: CASSLTSGDNEQFF.

V usage is TRBV9 and J usage is TRBJ1-5; 9 nucleotides line up with TRBD1. V lost 2 bases to trimming and J lost 7 bases; unmatched junction nucleotides: 7. From germline, CDR1 is SGDLS and CDR2 YYNGEE. This CDR3 spans 15 amino acids. The CDR3 loop is CASSVGGQGTQPQHF. CDR3 in DNA: TGTGCCAGCAGCGTGGGTGGACAGGGGACGCAGCCCCAGCATTTT.

The chain employs TRBV30 and TRBJ1-3, with a tentative D call TRBD1 (5 bases). The CDR3 covers 13 residues. From germline, CDR1 is GTSNPN and CDR2 SVGIG (reference sequence). As DNA, the CDR3 is TGTGCTTCCTGGGGGGGCTCTGGAAACACCATATATTTT. It translates to CASWGGSGNTIYF.

V is TRBV9 and J is TRBJ2-1, with D possibly TRBD2 on 5 matching bases. CDR3 length: 15 amino acids. Germline CDR1 and CDR2: SGDLS and YYNGEE. The V end lost 3 bases, the J end lost 3 bases, and 13 bases lay between the germline ends. In nucleotides, the CDR3 is TGTGCCAGCAGCGCCGGGGTAGGGTTCTACAATGAGCAGTTCTTC. Encoded protein: CASSAGVGFYNEQFF.